This T cell receptor (beta chain) was found in a study of CD8+ T cells in alopecia areata (dated by TCRdb to the late 2010s). Background on the whole study: High-throughput TCRbeta sequencing was used to examine T cell clonal expansion in alopecia areata in both the C3H/HeJ mouse model and human patients. Human TCRbeta sequencing covered scalp tissue and sorted CD4+ and CD8+ peripheral blood T cells from patchy and totalis/universalis alopecia areata patients and healthy controls. Clonality in the scalp was compared among normal scalp (n=4), patchy alopecia areata scalp (n=8), and alopecia totalis/universalis scalp (n=8). RNA was obtained with the PAXgene miRNA kit for fixed scalp, the miRNeasy kit for PBMCs, and the RNeasy kit for mouse skin. TCRbeta CDR3 regions were amplified by immunoSEQ multiplex PCR using 35 Vbeta forward and 13 Jbeta reverse primers.

General findings and caveats noted by the study authors: Shared TCR sequences between patients were less evident than in mice, which may be partly attributable to HLA diversity in the patient population. Higher clonality and more expanded CD8+ clones were observed in lesional scalp than in normal scalp, particularly in alopecia totalis/universalis, a finding suggestive of antigenic drive. Unlike mouse skin, which is dominated by gammadelta T cells, normal human skin has resident alphabeta T cells that are also sequenced, and this complicates analysis of the scalp TCR repertoire.

Of note for this clone: The clone's antigen remains unknown. Nothing much larger sits one base from this clone, and base qualities are not available.

PBMCs were isolated by density centrifugation and stained for CD3, CD4 and CD8, after which CD4+ and CD8+ T cells were sorted on a FACSAria. Scalp biopsies and blood samples were provided by unaffected controls. From the cysteine through the phenylalanine, the CDR3 covers 13 amino acids. Only the CDR3 DNA stays, 39 bases, in frame from base 1. The germline V gene encodes CDR1 SGHDT and CDR2 YYEEEE. Trimming at the junction amounts to 4 bases on V and 0 bases on J, and the germline ends lie 5 bases apart. The library was prepared using the immunoSEQ multiplex PCR assay. RNA was extracted from all samples and reverse transcribed into cDNA as template for TCR sequencing. First-strand cDNA was synthesized using SuperScript III with a 2:1 mix of oligo-dT and random hexamers. A synthetic immune receptor repertoire was used to gauge amplification bias, and whatever bias remained was removed computationally. The paper's processing steps were these. Raw reads were preprocessed for error removal, and CDR3 was defined according to IMGT conventions as running from the conserved cysteine to phenylalanine. To get clonality, Shannon entropy was normalized by log2 of the number of productive unique TCRs and the result was subtracted from 1. Whether scalp clones were CD4 or CD8 was inferred by matching scalp TCRbeta sequences against CD4 and CD8 repertoires sorted from blood. This immuneACCESS table, as held by TCRdb, lists in-frame sequences with V and J called but not all clones. Of the missing ones, under half trace to an unresolved V gene in checked studies; the others have no known cause. For V, J and clone size, that table is used; D and trimming come from the DNA. For this sample the table gives 140,000 to 150,000 clones, of which 62% were detected only once. 35% to 40% of the sample goes to the ten largest clones.

The sequence joins TRBV5-6 to TRBJ1-5; 5 matching bases give a weak D call of TRBD1. This TCR was sampled from a human donor in good health. Specimen: CD8+ T cells sorted from blood. In nucleotide form, the sequence is TGTGCCAGCAGCGACAGTAGCAATCAGCCCCAGCATTTT. Its amino acids are CASSDSSNQPQHF. Joined to the reference TRBV5-6 and TRBJ1-5 proteins, this CDR3 gives the full variable domain: DAGVTQSPTHLIKTRGQQVTLRCSPKSGHDTVSWYQQALGQGPQFIFQYYEEEERQRGNFPDRFSGHQFPNYSSELNVNALLLGDSALYLCASSDSSNQPQHFGDGTRLSIL.